The rows below give T cell receptor beta chains drawn from one sample of a study of CD8+ T cells in alopecia areata. Repertoires were generated with immunoSEQ multiplex PCR, while TCRdb's copy carries only in-frame clones and drops some. The data contain fewer than 250,000 clones, 64% of them singletons. The sample was CD4+ T cells sorted from blood, taken at week 4, from a patient treated with tofacitinib. Receptors originate from a human donor with alopecia areata. Both conserved end residues are part of each CDR3. Each record gives: V gene, J gene, D gene, clone size, CDR3 DNA, CDR3 protein. A D gene is named only where the DNA matches it firmly. Not every row has a clone size; where given, it reads once, few, many or a size class.

V: TRBV7-2
J: TRBJ2-1
D: .
size: .
DNA: TGTGCCAGCAGCTTATTAGGCTCCTACAATGAGCAGTTCTTC
CDR3: CASSLLGSYNEQFF

V: TRBV29-1
J: TRBJ2-1
D: .
size: .
DNA: TGCAGCACCCGTGCTCCGGGACAACGTCTGAATGAGCAGTTCTTC
CDR3: CSTRAPGQRLNEQFF

V: TRBV5-6
J: TRBJ2-3
D: .
size: .
DNA: TGTGCCAGCAGCATAACAGATACGCAGTATTTT
CDR3: CASSITDTQYF

V: TRBV29-1
J: TRBJ1-1
D: TRBD1
size: .
DNA: TGCAGCGGGGGGACAGTGAACACTGAAGCTTTCTTT
CDR3: CSGGTVNTEAFF

V: TRBV29-1
J: TRBJ1-2
D: .
size: .
DNA: TGCAGCGCTTGGGGTGAATCTGGCTACACCTTC
CDR3: CSAWGESGYTF

V: TRBV11-2
J: TRBJ1-2
D: .
size: .
DNA: TGTGCCAGCAGCCTAATCTCAGGCGGCTACACCTTC
CDR3: CASSLISGGYTF

V: TRBV9
J: TRBJ2-2
D: .
size: few
DNA: TGTGCCAGCAGCCCTACTCTGGCTAACACCGGGGAGCTGTTTTTT
CDR3: CASSPTLANTGELFF

V: TRBV23-1
J: TRBJ2-7
D: .
size: few
DNA: TGCGCCAGCGGAATAAACTACGAGCAGTACTTC
CDR3: CASGINYEQYF

V: TRBV11-2
J: TRBJ1-4
D: .
size: .
DNA: TGTGCCAGCAAAAGTCGCGGTGAAAAACTGTTTTTT
CDR3: CASKSRGEKLFF

V: TRBV7-9
J: TRBJ2-6
D: .
size: .
DNA: TGTGCCAGCAGCTTAAAGGGGGGGACACGACTCTCTGGGGCCAACGTCCTGACTTTC
CDR3: CASSLKGGTRLSGANVLTF

V: TRBV18
J: TRBJ2-7
D: TRBD1
size: .
DNA: TGTGCCAGCTCACCCCAGGCGGGACAGGGTGGCGAGCAGTACTTC
CDR3: CASSPQAGQGGEQYF

V: TRBV30
J: TRBJ1-6
D: .
size: .
DNA: TGTGCCTGGAGCCTAGGGGTGAATTCACCCCTCCACTTT
CDR3: CAWSLGVNSPLHF

V: TRBV10-3
J: TRBJ1-2
D: .
size: few
DNA: TGTGCCAGCAGCGGACAGTTTGGCTACACCTTC
CDR3: CASSGQFGYTF

V: TRBV29-1
J: TRBJ2-4
D: .
size: few
DNA: TGCAGCGTTGCGGACAGAATAGCCAAAAACATTCAGTACTTC
CDR3: CSVADRIAKNIQYF

V: TRBV13
J: TRBJ1-2
D: .
size: few
DNA: TGTGCCAGCAGCTCCAGGGTGGGGGTATATGGCTACACCTTC
CDR3: CASSSRVGVYGYTF

V: TRBV27
J: TRBJ2-5
D: TRBD2
size: few
DNA: TGTGCCAGCAGTTCTCTAGCGGGGGGGAAGACCCAGTACTTC
CDR3: CASSSLAGGKTQYF

V: TRBV5-1
J: TRBJ1-1
D: .
size: .
DNA: TGCGCCAGCAGCTTGGCCCCCAGCATGAACACTGAAGCTTTCTTT
CDR3: CASSLAPSMNTEAFF

V: TRBV27
J: TRBJ1-1
D: TRBD1
size: .
DNA: TGTGCCAGCAGTCAGGGGGGTTGGAACACTGAAGCTTTCTTT
CDR3: CASSQGGWNTEAFF

V: TRBV18
J: TRBJ2-7
D: TRBD1
size: .
DNA: TGTGCCAGCTCACCAACGGGACAGGGAATATACGAGCAGTACTTC
CDR3: CASSPTGQGIYEQYF

V: TRBV29-1
J: TRBJ2-5
D: .
size: few
DNA: TGCAGCGTTGCTCTCTTCCAAGAGACCCAGTACTTC
CDR3: CSVALFQETQYF

V: TRBV5-1
J: TRBJ2-7
D: TRBD2
size: .
DNA: TGCGCCAGCAGCTTGCGTGCGGGGGACGAGCAGTACTTC
CDR3: CASSLRAGDEQYF

V: TRBV14
J: TRBJ1-2
D: .
size: .
DNA: TGTGCCAGCAGCCGGCACACGGGGACAAAGATCTATGGCTACACCTTC
CDR3: CASSRHTGTKIYGYTF

V: TRBV6-5
J: TRBJ2-5
D: .
size: .
DNA: TGTGCCAGCAGGGGATCAGGGGGAGGGACCCAGTACTTC
CDR3: CASRGSGGGTQYF

V: TRBV5-1
J: TRBJ2-1
D: .
size: few
DNA: TGCGCCAGCAGCCCGGGACTTCTTCACAATGAGCAGTTCTTC
CDR3: CASSPGLLHNEQFF

V: TRBV15
J: TRBJ1-5
D: .
size: .
DNA: TGTGCCACCAGCAGAGAGGTAGATCAGCCCCAGCATTTT
CDR3: CATSREVDQPQHF

V: TRBV5-6
J: TRBJ2-2
D: .
size: few
DNA: TGTGCCAGCAGCTTGTGGGGACTGGCGTCTACCGGGGAGCTGTTTTTT
CDR3: CASSLWGLASTGELFF

V: TRBV7-2
J: TRBJ1-2
D: .
size: .
DNA: TGTGCCAGCAGCAGGCTAGGGGCGAGTGGCTACACCTTC
CDR3: CASSRLGASGYTF

V: TRBV10-1
J: TRBJ1-2
D: .
size: .
DNA: TGCGCCAGCAGTGAGTCGATCGGGGGGACTGGCTACACCTTC
CDR3: CASSESIGGTGYTF

V: TRBV7-2
J: TRBJ2-3
D: TRBD1
size: few
DNA: TGTGCCAGCAGCCGGGACAGGGGTTGGGATACGCAGTATTTT
CDR3: CASSRDRGWDTQYF

V: TRBV5-1
J: TRBJ2-1
D: .
size: .
DNA: TGCGCCAGCAGCTTGGGAAACGAGCAGTTCTTC
CDR3: CASSLGNEQFF

V: TRBV2
J: TRBJ2-1
D: .
size: .
DNA: TGTGCCAGCAGTGAAGCGCAAGGGGACAATGAGCAGTTCTTC
CDR3: CASSEAQGDNEQFF

V: TRBV7-2
J: TRBJ2-5
D: .
size: .
DNA: TGTGCCAGCAGCTTACCGTTGGGGACCCAGTACTTC
CDR3: CASSLPLGTQYF

V: TRBV5-1
J: TRBJ1-1
D: .
size: .
DNA: TGCGCCAGCAGCGGGAACCCGACGAACACTGAAGCTTTCTTT
CDR3: CASSGNPTNTEAFF

V: TRBV30
J: TRBJ1-5
D: TRBD1
size: .
DNA: TGTGCCTGGAGTTCTGCACAGGGGAATCAGCCCCAGCATTTT
CDR3: CAWSSAQGNQPQHF

V: TRBV4-2
J: TRBJ1-2
D: TRBD1
size: .
DNA: TGTGCCAGCAGCCAAGATAGGGCCCGACAGGGCTATGGCTACACCTTC
CDR3: CASSQDRARQGYGYTF

V: TRBV7-2
J: TRBJ2-5
D: .
size: .
DNA: TGTGCCAGCAGCCAAATAACGACTAGTAGAGAGACCCAGTACTTC
CDR3: CASSQITTSRETQYF

V: TRBV7-9
J: TRBJ2-7
D: .
size: few
DNA: TGTGCCAGCAGCTCCGGGATTGAGCAGTACTTC
CDR3: CASSSGIEQYF